This TCR beta chain emerged from a study of blood T cells in healthy people across ages. The CDR3 length is 16 residues. The germline gives CDR1 SGHTA, CDR2 FQGNSA. Trimming took 6 bases from V and 3 from J; bases not matched to a gene: 3. Each donor was a healthy Caucasian individual from Russia, aged about 6 to 95. A J-beta primer mix and a sample-barcoded 5' primer were used in a second PCR of roughly 6 to 11 cycles. One entry per CDR3 protein, called by TCRdb with MiXCR from the 5' RACE reads. In the table there are 750,000 to 950,000 distinct CDR3 sequences, about 55% of which are singletons. The chain has TRBV7-2 and TRBJ2-1; 15 nucleotides match TRBD2. The source of this sequence is a man older than 75 in good health. Specimen: blood. CDR3 bases: TGTGCCAGCAGGTCGGGACTAGCGGGGGGCTACAATGAGCAGTTCTTC. Its protein is CASRSGLAGGYNEQFF.